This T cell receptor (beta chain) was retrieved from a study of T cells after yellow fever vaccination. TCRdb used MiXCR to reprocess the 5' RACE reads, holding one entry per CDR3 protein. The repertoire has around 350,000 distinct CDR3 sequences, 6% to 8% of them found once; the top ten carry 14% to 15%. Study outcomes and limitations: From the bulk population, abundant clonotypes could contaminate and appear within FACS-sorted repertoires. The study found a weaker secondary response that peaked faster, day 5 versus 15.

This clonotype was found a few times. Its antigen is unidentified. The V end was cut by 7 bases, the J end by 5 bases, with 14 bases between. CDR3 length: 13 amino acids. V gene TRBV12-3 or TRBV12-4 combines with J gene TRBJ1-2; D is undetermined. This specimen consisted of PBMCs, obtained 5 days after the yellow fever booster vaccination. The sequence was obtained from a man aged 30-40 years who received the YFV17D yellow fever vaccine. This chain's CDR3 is CASTQRGLYGYTF. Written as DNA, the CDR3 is TGTGCCAGCACACAACGCGGACTATATGGCTACACCTTC.